The rows below give T cell receptor beta chains drawn from one sample of a study of CD8+CD57+ T cells in acquired aplastic anemia. TCRdb processed the reads anew with MiXCR; each CDR3 protein has one entry. The repertoire holds some 180,000 distinct CDR3 sequences, with 48% as singletons. The sequencing sample was made of sorted CD4+, CD8+, or CD8+CD57+ T cells (not recorded which) from PBMCs. These receptors all stem from a human donor with aplastic anemia. Each CDR3 is given with its conserved first and last residue. Fields, in order: D gene, V gene, clone size, J gene, CDR3 DNA, CDR3 protein. The D gene is left open where the match is weak. Clone size is not always given. Where it is, it says once, few, many or a class for expanded clones.

>TRBD2|TRBV7-6|.|TRBJ2-7
TGTGCCAGCAGCTTAGCGCGGGGGTCCGAGCAGTACTTC
CASSLARGSEQYF
>.|TRBV19|.|TRBJ2-6
TGTGCCAATAGTATAGATGGCGAAGTGTCTGGGGCCAACGTCCTGACTTTC
CANSIDGEVSGANVLTF
>TRBD2|TRBV10-3|.|TRBJ2-1
TGTGCCATCAGTGAGGCTAGCGGGGTGAATGAGCAGTTCTTC
CAISEASGVNEQFF
>.|TRBV12-3/TRBV12-4|many|TRBJ1-5
TGTGCCAGCAGTTCGGGCAATGGTTTAATCAAACCCCAGCATTTT
CASSSGNGLIKPQHF
>.|TRBV5-1|many|TRBJ1-3
TGCGCCAGCAGCACCGACAGAACAGGAAACACCATATATTTT
CASSTDRTGNTIYF
>TRBD2|TRBV2|.|TRBJ2-2
TGTGCCAGCAAAGCGGGGGGGAACACCGGGGAGCTGTTTTTT
CASKAGGNTGELFF
>.|TRBV30|.|TRBJ2-3
TGTGCGCGCGGGGTTAGCACAGATACGCAGTATTTT
CARGVSTDTQYF
>.|TRBV5-1|many|TRBJ2-3
TGCGCCAGCAGCTTGATCCTAGACACAGATACGCAGTATTTT
CASSLILDTDTQYF
>.|TRBV7-7|few|TRBJ2-5
TGTGCTAGCAGCTCACCCCCGGCCCAGTACTTC
CASSSPPAQYF
>.|TRBV6-1|many|TRBJ2-7
TGTGCCAGCAGTGGGGAGGGGGGTAGCGCCTACGAGCAGTACTTC
CASSGEGGSAYEQYF
>TRBD1|TRBV19|many|TRBJ1-2
TGTGCCAGTAGCCTACAGGGGGCGTTAGGCTACACCTTC
CASSLQGALGYTF
>.|TRBV19|.|TRBJ1-2
TGTGCCAGTAGTTATCGGGGAACCGGAATGAACTATGGCTACACCTTC
CASSYRGTGMNYGYTF
>TRBD2|TRBV20-1|many|TRBJ2-3
TGCAGTGCTAGACCCCTGACTAGCGGGGGGGCGGATACGCAGTATTTT
CSARPLTSGGADTQYF
>TRBD2|TRBV18|.|TRBJ2-5
TGTGCCAGCTCACCGGGGGGGGAGACCCGGTACTTC
CASSPGGETRYF
>TRBD1|TRBV15|.|TRBJ1-1
TGTGCCACCAGTGGACAGGGCGCGTGGACTGAAGCTTTCTTT
CATSGQGAWTEAFF
>.|TRBV7-2|many|TRBJ1-2
TGTGCCAGCAGCTCGTATGGCTACACCTTC
CASSSYGYTF
>.|TRBV6-5|.|TRBJ1-4
TGTGCCAGCAGTTACTCCCGCCTGAATGAAAAACTGGTTTTT
CASSYSRLNEKLVF
>.|TRBV6-1|.|TRBJ1-2
TGTGCCACATGGGTGACGCGTTGGGACTATGGCTACACCTTC
CATWVTRWDYGYTF
>.|TRBV7-6|.|TRBJ1-6
TGTGCCAGCAGCTTTTCAAGGGGTTGGGATTCACCCCTCCACTTT
CASSFSRGWDSPLHF
>.|TRBV29-1|.|TRBJ1-3
TGCAGCGTTTTACAGGTGAACACCATATATTTT
CSVLQVNTIYF
>.|TRBV20-1|.|TRBJ1-5
TGCAGTGCTACTACAGAGGGGCCTAGCAATCAGCCCCAGCATTTT
CSATTEGPSNQPQHF
>.|TRBV7-9|many|TRBJ1-6
TGTGCCAGCAGCTGGGCGGGGTCTAATAATTCACCCCTCCACTTT
CASSWAGSNNSPLHF
>.|TRBV19|.|TRBJ1-5
TGTGCCAGTAGAAGGTCGTATAGCAATCAGCCCCAGCATTTT
CASRRSYSNQPQHF
>TRBD1|TRBV2|.|TRBJ1-2
TGTGCCAGCACAGGGGGCTATGGCTACACCTTC
CASTGGYGYTF
>.|TRBV18|.|TRBJ1-1
TGTGCCAGCTCACCGGCCAGTTACACTGAAGCTTTCTTT
CASSPASYTEAFF
>.|TRBV7-2|.|TRBJ2-1
TGTGCCAGCAGCTTTCATTGGAGGGAGCAGTTCTTC
CASSFHWREQFF
>.|TRBV20-1|many|TRBJ2-2
TGCAGTGCTAGAGCGAGCGAGGGACCTACGAACACCGGGGAGCTGTTTTTT
CSARASEGPTNTGELFF
>.|TRBV19|.|TRBJ2-2
TGTGCCAGTGACCGGGACAAGAACACCGGGGAGCTGTTTTTT
CASDRDKNTGELFF